This T cell receptor beta chain is drawn from a study of cytomegalovirus exposure and HLA in healthy donors. Study observations and caveats: There were a few CMV-associated chains whose specificity for CMV antigens was confirmed in vitro.

Regarding this clone: Its cognate antigen is unknown.

V lost 2 bases and J 1 base, leaving 9 bases between the germline ends. Looked up from germline, CDR1 is GTSNPN and CDR2 is SVGIG (reference sequence). The CDR3 is made up of 14 amino acids. The PCR ran on 60 Vbeta and 13 Jbeta primers. Using immunoSEQ multiplex PCR, the repertoire was profiled, and TCRdb retains in-frame clones only, with some absent. The data show 90,000 or so clones, 65% to 80% seen once. The sequence was collected from a man between 60 and 75 years old in good health and CMV-seronegative. Material: PBMCs. The rearrangement links TRBV30 to TRBJ1-5; unclear D gene. CDR3 region: CAWSRVSSNQPQHF. The DNA for the CDR3 is TGTGCCTGGAGTCGGGTCAGCAGCAATCAGCCCCAGCATTTT.